The sequence of this TCR beta chain was determined in a study of regulatory T cells in long-lasting Graves disease. Across the whole study: New Graves' disease cases had less than 3 months of antithyroid drugs. Study results and caveats: The TCR repertoire of persistent Graves' patients was less diverse than that of newly diagnosed ones.

The sample's time point: newly diagnosed GD, antithyroid drugs for less than 3 months. PBMC-derived RNA was used for the TCR library. Assembly of TCR beta libraries relied on iRepertoire HTBI primers together with Arm-PCR of CDR3 regions. TCRdb re-called the multiplex PCR reads with MiXCR, one entry per CDR3 protein. Of under 400,000 distinct CDR3 sequences in the sample, roughly 17% were seen once. Germline values: CDR1 SEHNR, CDR2 FQNEAQ (reference sequence). The CDR3 has 12 amino acids. This clonotype was counted at least ten times. Its antigen is unidentified. Relative to the germline gene, one junction end is altered; a read error may explain this. Separately, the same data were catalogued under a study of T cells in Graves' hyperthyroidism and ophthalmopathy. That source reports: Blood also held most thyroid clonotypes expanded beyond 0.001.

The sequence derives from a man in his forties with Graves disease. The V call is TRBV7-9, the J call TRBJ2-3, with 14 positions matching TRBD2. This sample comprised peripheral blood mononuclear cells (PBMCs), obtained at new diagnosis, from a patient treated with antithyroid drugs. CDR3 sequence reads: CASSLGTSGGSF. CDR3 nucleotide sequence: TGTGCCAGCAGCCTAGGGACTAGCGGGGGCTCTTTT. Looking up the rest from reference TRBV7-9 and TRBJ2-3 gives the full variable domain: DTGVSQNPRHKITKRGQNVTFRCDPISEHNRLYWYRQTLGQGPEFLTYFQNEAQLEKSRLLSDRFSAERPKGSFSTLEIQRTEQGDSAMYLCASSLGTSGGSFGPGTRLTVL.